One and the same sample provided the 29 T cell receptor beta chains below, sequenced in a study of blood T cells in healthy people across ages. The authors ran a second PCR of roughly 7 to 11 cycles using a sample-barcoded 5' primer and a J-beta primer mix. TCRdb recomputed calls from the 5' RACE reads with MiXCR, one row per CDR3 protein. The sample holds approximately 900,000 distinct CDR3 sequences, around 48% seen once. The sequencing input was blood. The receptors originated from a man in his thirties or forties in good health.

In its sample, this clonotype was seen many times. This rearrangement joins TRBV11-2 to TRBJ2-5; D unclear. CDR1 SGHAT and CDR2 FQNNGV come from the germline V gene. V lost 3 bases and J 7 bases, leaving 12 bases between the germline ends. CDR3 size: 13 residues. The CDR3 bases are TGTGCCAGCAGCTTCGACATGGCCGGGACCCAGTACTTC. Its translation: CASSFDMAGTQYF.

The chain recombines TRBV7-9 with TRBJ2-7, with 7 bases that match TRBD1. V lost 2 bases and J lost 6; bases outside the gene matches: 10. The germline gives CDR1 SEHNR, CDR2 FQNEAQ (reference sequence). The CDR3 consists of 15 residues. The CDR3 nucleotides read TGTGCCAGCAGCTTAAGGGGGACAGAAATCGGCGAGCAGTACTTC. Translating gives CASSLRGTEIGEQYF.

This clonotype came up many times. CDR3 bases: TGTGCCAGCAGCCAAGTAGGTGAGACCCAGTACTTC. It codes for CASSQVGETQYF. This chain uses TRBV3-1 with TRBJ2-5; no clear D. V was cut by 1 base and J by 5 bases, with 5 bases left in between. Germline assignment: CDR1 LGHDT and CDR2 YNNKEL (reference sequence). The CDR3 consists of 12 residues.

The CDR3 protein is CASSLPGESSPLHF. The CDR3 nucleotides are TGTGCCAGCAGCTTGCCCGGGGAGAGTTCACCCCTCCACTTT. This chain links TRBV5-6 with TRBJ1-6, with D unclear. The CDR3 loop spans 14 amino acids. Trimming left V 1 base short and J 9 bases short, with 11 bases between. Germline assignment: CDR1 SGHDT and CDR2 YYEEEE.

This clonotype occurred once. The chain has TRBV25-1 and TRBJ1-1, with TRBD1 matching 12 bases. CDR1 is MGHDK and CDR2 is SYGVNS in the germline V gene. Germline trimming cut 6 bases from V and 7 bases from J; bases unmatched to any gene: 6. The CDR3 contains 14 residues. The CDR3 loop is CASRGQGAKNEAFF. The CDR3 coding sequence is TGTGCCAGCAGGGGACAGGGGGCTAAGAATGAAGCTTTCTTT.

There are a few counts of this clonotype. The J gene is TRBJ1-2, the V gene TRBV28; D is uncertain. The germline V gene has CDR1 MDHEN and CDR2 SYDVKM. Trimming shortened V by 5 bases and J by 7 bases, and 17 bases separated the two germline ends. The CDR3 covers 14 residues. The CDR3 nucleotides are TGTGCCAGCAGTCAATCCGGGCCCTCGGGTGGCTACACCTTC. Translated, it gives CASSQSGPSGGYTF.

The genes are TRBV20-1 and TRBJ2-1; 8 nucleotides align to TRBD2. The V segment lost 1 base and the J segment 8 bases; nucleotides outside the gene matches: 16. The germline V gene has CDR1 DFQATT and CDR2 SNEGSKA (reference sequence). The CDR3 loop spans 17 amino acids. CDR3: CSARAGPGTRSLDEQFF. As DNA, the CDR3 is TGCAGTGCTAGAGCCGGACCCGGGACTAGATCTCTCGATGAGCAGTTCTTC.

In this sample, this clonotype turned up a few times. J is TRBJ1-1 and V is TRBV12-3 or TRBV12-4, with 7 nucleotides matching TRBD1. The CDR3 has 14 amino acids. The V and J ends lost 5 bases and 5 bases, in that order; junction bases with no gene match: 8. In DNA form, the CDR3 reads TGTGCCAGCAGTCGCCGGGACAGAAGGACTGAAGCTTTCTTT. Encoded protein: CASSRRDRRTEAFF.

J is TRBJ1-1 and V is TRBV5-1; possible D gene TRBD1, 6 bases. Trimming left V 7 bases short and J 1 base short, with 14 bases between. CDR1 and CDR2 (germline): SGHRS, YFSETQ. There are 14 residues in the CDR3. This chain's CDR3 is CASGRDNGNTEAFF. The CDR3 DNA reads as TGCGCCAGCGGCCGGGACAACGGGAACACTGAAGCTTTCTTT.

This clonotype was detected only a few times. The chain combines TRBV6-2 or TRBV6-3 with TRBJ2-2, with D unresolved. Germline CDR1 reads MNHEY; CDR2 reads SVGEGT. The CDR3 runs to 15 residues. V lost 5 bases, J lost 6 bases, and 16 bases lay in between. The CDR3 DNA reads TGTGCCAGCAGTCACACCTCGGACCCTGCCGGGGAGCTGTTTTTT. This codes for CASSHTSDPAGELFF.

This clonotype has more than one count but fewer than ten. The chain couples TRBV20-1 to TRBJ1-2; weak D call: TRBD1 (6 bases). CDR1 is DFQATT and CDR2 is SNEGSKA in the germline V gene (reference sequence). V dropped 1 base and J dropped 8 bases, with 11 bases sitting between them. The CDR3 has 12 amino acids. The CDR3 protein is CSARAPRGGYTF. The CDR3 bases are TGCAGTGCTAGAGCACCCAGGGGAGGCTACACCTTC.

The rearrangement uses TRBV29-1 and TRBJ2-5; no reliable D call. V shed 2 bases and J shed 5 bases, with 9 bases lying between them. The CDR3 runs to 12 residues. CDR1 SQVTM and CDR2 ANQGSEA come from the germline V gene. The CDR3 region is CSVESVGETQYF. CDR3 nucleotide sequence: TGCAGCGTTGAATCGGTCGGTGAGACCCAGTACTTC.

The chain employs TRBV4-1 and TRBJ2-7; no firm D call. The CDR3 runs 14 residues. Germline assignment: CDR1 MGHRA and CDR2 YSYEKL. V was pared by 4 bases and J by 2 bases, with 12 bases between. CDR3 DNA: TGCGCCAGCAGCCCGACGGCGTCCCCCTACGAGCAGTACTTC. The encoded protein is CASSPTASPYEQYF.

This clonotype was found once. This sequence may be a read error, since a much larger clone differs from it by one base. The rearrangement uses TRBV7-2 and TRBJ1-1; perhaps TRBD1 as D (6 bases). Germline V gene sequence: CDR1 SGHTA, CDR2 FQGNSA. CDR3 size: 16 residues. With 11 bases removed from V and 3 bases from J, the gap between germline ends came to 25 bases. CDR3 nucleotides: TGTGCCTGCACCAGGGGAGGGGATACACCCGACACTGAAGCTTTCTTT. Amino acids: CACTRGGDTPDTEAFF.

This clonotype was observed a handful of times. The chain is built from TRBV10-3 and TRBJ1-5; tentatively, D is TRBD1 (5 bases). V lost 11 bases, J lost 0 bases, and 17 bases lay in between. This CDR3 region has 15 residues. Germline V gene data show CDR1 as ENHRY and CDR2 as SYGVKD. The CDR3 spells CAVSVTGNSNQPQHF. In DNA, the CDR3 is TGTGCCGTATCAGTAACAGGCAATAGCAATCAGCCCCAGCATTTT.

This sequence joins TRBV28 and TRBJ2-7; 12 nucleotides match TRBD1. Trimming took 3 bases from V and 2 from J; bases not matched to a gene: 5. The CDR3 spans 16 residues. The germline V gene encodes CDR1 MDHEN and CDR2 SYDVKM. CDR3 in DNA: TGTGCCAGCAGTTTTTACGGGACAGGGGGCCCCTACGAGCAGTACTTC. This codes for CASSFYGTGGPYEQYF. The full variable domain, its missing parts supplied by reference TRBV28 and TRBJ2-7, is DVKVTQSSRYLVKRTGEKVFLECVQDMDHENMFWYRQDPGLGLRLIYFSYDVKMKEKGDIPEGYSVSREKKERFSLILESASTNQTSMYLCASSFYGTGGPYEQYFGPGTRLTVT.

The chain carries TRBV4-2 and TRBJ2-1; 10 bases match TRBD2. The DNA end is more similar to TRBJ2-7, so the J call may be wrong. Per germline, CDR1 LGHNA and CDR2 YNFKEQ. There are 16 residues in the CDR3. CDR3: CASTERTSGAYNEQYF. CDR3 DNA: TGTGCCAGCACCGAAAGGACTAGCGGCGCCTACAATGAGCAGTACTTC.

The gene calls are TRBV28 and TRBJ2-3; D remains unclear. Trimming shortened V by 3 bases and J by 0 bases, and 13 bases separated the two germline ends. The CDR3 loop spans 16 amino acids. Germline loops: CDR1 MDHEN, CDR2 SYDVKM. The DNA for the CDR3 is TGTGCCAGCAGTTTGGTCATCGTCGGTAGCACAGATACGCAGTATTTT. It yields the protein CASSLVIVGSTDTQYF. The full variable domain, completed using reference TRBV28 and TRBJ2-3, is DVKVTQSSRYLVKRTGEKVFLECVQDMDHENMFWYRQDPGLGLRLIYFSYDVKMKEKGDIPEGYSVSREKKERFSLILESASTNQTSMYLCASSLVIVGSTDTQYFGPGTRLTVL.

This clonotype has more than one count but fewer than ten. This sequence joins TRBV7-2 and TRBJ2-5, with unresolved D. There are 12 residues in the CDR3. Deletions cut 5 bases from V and 7 bases from J, with 11 bases between. Germline V gives CDR1 SGHTA, CDR2 FQGNSA. The CDR3 spells CASSLARPTQYF. The CDR3 DNA is TGTGCCAGCAGCCTGGCTAGGCCGACCCAGTACTTC.

The table lists this clonotype with a few counts. The chain has TRBV5-1 and TRBJ1-2; a possible D gene is TRBD1 (6 bases). The CDR3 runs to 15 residues. V gave up 4 bases and J gave up 0 bases, with 13 bases separating them. Germline-derived CDR1 and CDR2 are SGHRS and YFSETQ. CDR3 DNA: TGCGCCAGCAGCAAGGCGACAGGTCCTAACTATGGCTACACCTTC. The encoded protein is CASSKATGPNYGYTF.

The gene calls are TRBV20-1 and TRBJ2-1; D call uncertain. This CDR3 comprises 14 residues. V dropped 0 bases and J dropped 4 bases, with 10 bases sitting between them. Per germline, CDR1 DFQATT and CDR2 SNEGSKA (reference sequence). Written as DNA, the CDR3 is TGCAGTGCTAGAGATGTAACTTATTACAATGAGCAGTTCTTC. Its protein is CSARDVTYYNEQFF.

This clonotype was counted only a few times. This chain connects TRBV10-3 to TRBJ2-5; 8 bases map to TRBD1. In germline, CDR1 is ENHRY, CDR2 SYGVKD. This CDR3 has 12 amino acids. V shed 10 bases, J shed 6 bases, and the junction held 7 bases outside the gene matches. In DNA form, the CDR3 reads TGTGCCACCGAGGACAGGGCGAAGACCCAGTACTTC. It codes for CATEDRAKTQYF.

This chain joins TRBV4-3 and TRBJ1-1; D unresolved. From germline, CDR1 is LGHNA and CDR2 YSLEER. CDR3 size: 14 residues. V was cut by 0 bases and J by 2 bases, with 7 bases left in between. This CDR3 reads CASSQDPRNTEAFF. As DNA, the CDR3 is TGCGCCAGCAGCCAAGATCCTCGTAACACTGAAGCTTTCTTT.

The J gene is TRBJ1-1, the V gene TRBV5-1, with TRBD1 matching over 9 bases. J lost 1 base, V lost 2 bases, and 3 bases had no gene match. Germline CDR1 is SGHRS and CDR2 is YFSETQ. The CDR3 extends over 15 amino acids. The CDR3 DNA sequence: TGCGCCAGCAGCTTCTTACAGGGGGCGAACACTGAAGCTTTCTTT. Protein product: CASSFLQGANTEAFF.

V gene TRBV4-1 combines with J gene TRBJ2-7; 8 nucleotides line up with TRBD2. The J call is doubtful: the DNA matches TRBJ2-4 better. CDR3 length: 16 residues. The germline V gene has CDR1 MGHRA and CDR2 YSYEKL. CDR3 DNA: TGCGCCAGCAGCCAAGATAGCCCGGGAGGGAATAACATTCAGTACTTC. It encodes CASSQDSPGGNNIQYF.

The chain carries TRBV4-2 and TRBJ2-3; the D call may be TRBD1 or TRBD2 (5 bases each). V lost 0 bases, J lost 5 bases, and 18 bases lay in between. The CDR3 consists of 17 residues. Germline CDR1 reads LGHNA; CDR2 reads YNFKEQ. CDR3 nucleotides: TGTGCCAGCAGCCAAGAAGCGCCGGGACCTAGGGGAGATACGCAGTATTTT. Its translation is CASSQEAPGPRGDTQYF.

The V call is TRBV29-1, the J call TRBJ2-4; 9 nucleotides align to TRBD1. The J call may be incorrect, as the DNA end agrees better with TRBJ2-5. The germline V gene has CDR1 SQVTM and CDR2 ANQGSEA. This CDR3 region has 15 residues. CDR3 residues: CSAGQGLIGGETQYF. DNA for the CDR3: TGCAGCGCCGGACAGGGGCTTATAGGTGGGGAGACCCAGTACTTC.

A word on this clonotype: Since no conserved phenylalanine or tryptophan closes the CDR3, a read error is the likely cause. The chain joins TRBV6-5 to TRBJ1-2; 7 bases are a match to TRBD1. V was pared by 0 bases and J by 0 bases, with 4 bases of the junction left unmatched. There are 16 residues in the CDR3. Germline CDR1 MNHEY, CDR2 SVGAGI. The CDR3 region has the DNA TGTGCCAGCAGTTACTCGACAGGGCTGGCTAACTATGGCTACACCGTC. It encodes CASSYSTGLANYGYTV.

Concerning this clonotype itself: Just one base apart from a much larger clone, this may be a read error. The chain recombines TRBV20-1 with TRBJ2-4; no definite D call. V dropped 0 bases and J dropped 4 bases, with 13 bases sitting between them. The CDR3 contains 15 residues. Germline CDR1 and CDR2: DFQATT and SNEGSKA (reference sequence). The CDR3 bases are TGCAGTGCTAGAGATAGTGAGCAGACTAAAAACATTCAGTACTTC. Its protein is CSARDSEQTKNIQYF.